The 28 T cell receptor beta chains in this list originate from one sample, sequenced in a study of cytomegalovirus exposure and HLA in healthy donors. The PCR contained 60 Vbeta and 13 Jbeta primers. Generated by immunoSEQ multiplex PCR, the TCRdb table keeps only in-frame clones and is missing some. The profile shows roughly 130,000 clones, 8.5% to 10% of them singletons. The specimen sequenced was PBMCs. Receptor source: a man aged 35 to 55 in good health and CMV-seronegative.

The chain links TRBV6-5 to TRBJ2-5; 11 bases agree with TRBD1. From germline, CDR1 is MNHEY and CDR2 SVGAGI. The CDR3 is 15 residues long. J lost 1 base, V lost 8 bases, and 6 bases had no gene match. The chain's CDR3 is CASGRTGGFQETQYF. Here the CDR3 DNA reads TGTGCCAGCGGTAGGACAGGGGGCTTCCAAGAGACCCAGTACTTC.

A few counts support this clone. This chain uses TRBV19 with TRBJ1-4, with a tentative D call TRBD1 (5 bases). Trimming shortened V by 0 bases and J by 5 bases, and 13 bases separated the two germline ends. Germline CDR1 and CDR2: LNHDA and SQIVND (reference sequence). This CDR3 region has 16 residues. This CDR3 reads CASSIDLGGENEKLFF. In nucleotides, the CDR3 is TGTGCCAGTAGTATAGATCTCGGAGGGGAAAATGAAAAACTGTTTTTT.

The V call is TRBV5-1, the J call TRBJ1-4; D is undetermined. This CDR3 region has 15 residues. V was pared by 4 bases and J by 3 bases, with 13 bases between. Germline V gene data show CDR1 as SGHRS and CDR2 as YFSETQ. CDR3 sequence (DNA): TGCGCCAGCAGCCTCAACACCCTCCCTAATGAAAAACTGTTTTTT. As protein: CASSLNTLPNEKLFF.

The chain carries TRBV7-9 and TRBJ2-3; 9 nucleotides agree with TRBD1. The CDR3 extends over 14 amino acids. V was clipped by 4 bases and J by 6 bases; unmatched bases: 5. Germline CDR1 reads SEHNR; CDR2 reads FQNEAQ (reference sequence). The CDR3 sequence is CASSSGQGGDTQYF. The CDR3 nucleotides are TGTGCCAGCAGCTCGGGACAGGGAGGGGATACGCAGTATTTT.

This clone was seen only a few times. This chain joins TRBV5-1 and TRBJ2-2, with 15 bases that match TRBD2. J was trimmed by 7 bases and V by 0 bases; bases with no gene match: 7. The CDR3 is made up of 18 amino acids. Germline-derived CDR1 and CDR2 are SGHRS and YFSETQ. CDR3 amino acids: CASSLEGTSGGNVGELFF. CDR3 sequence (DNA): TGCGCCAGCAGCTTGGAGGGGACTAGCGGGGGGAACGTCGGGGAGCTGTTTTTT.

This clone has only a few counts. The chain is built from TRBV19 and TRBJ2-6; D uncertain. CDR1 and CDR2 from the germline V gene are LNHDA and SQIVND (reference sequence). V was shortened by 3 bases and J by 4 bases, with 13 bases between the two germline ends. This CDR3 spans 16 amino acids. This CDR3 reads CASSIRVSLGANVLTF. The CDR3 bases are TGTGCCAGTAGTATCCGCGTCTCTCTGGGGGCCAACGTCCTGACTTTC.

This clone was detected a few times. The chain joins TRBV6-1 to TRBJ2-2, with a weak D call TRBD2 (6 bases). The CDR3 covers 16 residues. Looked up from germline, CDR1 is MNHNS and CDR2 is SASEGT. V dropped 4 bases and J dropped 0 bases, with 12 bases sitting between them. This CDR3 reads CASSGLRGANTGELFF. CDR3 nucleotides: TGTGCCAGCAGTGGACTTCGCGGGGCGAACACCGGGGAGCTGTTTTTT.

This clone was counted between two and nine times. V and J are TRBV6-5 and TRBJ2-1, with 10 bases lining up with TRBD1. This CDR3 region has 12 residues. Germline CDR1 reads MNHEY; CDR2 reads SVGAGI. J gave up 7 bases and V 8 bases, and 2 bases lay outside the gene matches. The CDR3 loop is CASVDRGNEQFF. The CDR3 DNA sequence: TGTGCCAGCGTGGACAGGGGGAATGAGCAGTTCTTC.

In this sample, this clone turned up a few times. V usage is TRBV10-3 and J usage is TRBJ2-1; TRBD2 matches 13 bases. Losses at the gene ends were 2 bases for V and 7 bases for J; bases not matched to a gene: 2. The CDR3 extends over 15 amino acids. Germline-derived CDR1 and CDR2 are ENHRY and SYGVKD. In nucleotides, the CDR3 is TGTGCCATCAGTGAGACTAGCGGGGGGGCGAATGAGCAGTTCTTC. Protein product: CAISETSGGANEQFF.

The gene calls are TRBV4-3 and TRBJ2-7; TRBD1 matches at 9 bases. Germline lookup yields CDR1 LGHNA and CDR2 YSLEER. The CDR3 spans 18 residues. Trimming at V came to 0 bases and at J to 3 bases, leaving 12 bases not matched to a gene. The CDR3 region is CASSQDLDRGVQGYEQYF. In DNA, the CDR3 is TGCGCCAGCAGCCAAGATCTGGACAGGGGCGTACAGGGCTACGAGCAGTACTTC.

This sequence joins TRBV4-1 and TRBJ2-7; tentative D call: TRBD2 (5 bases). The V end lost 4 bases, the J end lost 2 bases, and 9 bases lay between the germline ends. CDR3 length equals 13 residues. Germline-derived CDR1 and CDR2 are MGHRA and YSYEKL. This CDR3 is CASSLLEAYEQYF. CDR3 coding DNA: TGCGCCAGCAGCCTACTAGAAGCCTACGAGCAGTACTTC.

The chain uses TRBV27 and TRBJ2-3; TRBD2 matches at 8 bases. Germline V gene sequence: CDR1 MNHEY, CDR2 SMNVEV (reference sequence). J lost 6 bases, V lost 4 bases, and 9 bases had no gene match. The CDR3 has 15 amino acids. This chain's CDR3 is CASSSPGGAVDTQYF. Written as DNA, the CDR3 is TGTGCCAGCAGTTCACCCGGGGGGGCCGTTGATACGCAGTATTTT.

In its sample, this clone was seen a few times. This chain joins TRBV5-6 and TRBJ2-5; 8 bases line up with TRBD1. The V and J ends lost 3 bases and 4 bases, in that order; junction bases with no gene match: 11. There are 16 residues in the CDR3. Germline V CDR1 and CDR2: SGHDT, YYEEEE. CDR3 amino acids: CASSSSDRGRGETQYF. The CDR3 DNA reads TGTGCCAGCAGCTCCAGTGACAGGGGCAGGGGAGAGACCCAGTACTTC.

This clone was seen only a few times. CDR3 sequence: CASSVATSNTGELFF. In nucleotides, the CDR3 is TGTGCCAGCAGCGTAGCAACTTCGAACACCGGGGAGCTGTTTTTT. The genes are TRBV9 and TRBJ2-2; no firm D call. The CDR3 is 15 amino acids. V was shortened by 0 bases and J by 0 bases, with 6 bases between the two germline ends. Germline CDR1 is SGDLS and CDR2 is YYNGEE.

J is TRBJ2-3 and V is TRBV7-8; a weak D match, TRBD2 (5 bases). The length of the CDR3 is 11 residues. V was shortened by 8 bases and J by 6 bases, with 9 bases between the two germline ends. The germline V gene encodes CDR1 SGHVS and CDR2 FQNEAQ. CDR3 amino acids: CASREADTQYF. The DNA for the CDR3 is TGTGCCAGCCGGGAAGCGGATACGCAGTATTTT.

This clone was seen a handful of times. V and J are TRBV7-2 and TRBJ2-5; 8 bases agree with TRBD2. There are 14 residues in the CDR3. Germline CDR1 is SGHTA and CDR2 is FQGNSA. Germline trimming cut 5 bases from V and 5 bases from J; bases unmatched to any gene: 7. The CDR3 here is CASSPRGGKETQYF. As DNA, the CDR3 is TGTGCCAGCAGCCCTCGGGGGGGCAAGGAGACCCAGTACTTC. Complete variable domain (other parts from reference TRBV7-2 and TRBJ2-5): GAGVSQSPSNKVTEKGKDVELRCDPISGHTALYWYRQSLGQGLEFLIYFQGNSAPDKSGLPSDRFSAERTGGSVSTLTIQRTQQEDSAVYLCASSPRGGKETQYFGPGTRLLVL.

This clone was seen a few times. This chain links TRBV7-8 with TRBJ2-3, with 7 bases aligning to TRBD2. After removal of 1 base from V and 7 bases from J, the junction contained 8 bases not matched to a gene. This CDR3 is built from 15 residues. Per the germline V gene, CDR1 is SGHVS and CDR2 is FQNEAQ. The CDR3 protein is CASSLGGTGGNTQYF. The CDR3 DNA follows: TGTGCCAGCAGCTTAGGAGGGACGGGGGGAAATACGCAGTATTTT.

The genes are TRBV6-5 and TRBJ2-2; D remains unclear. Trimming took off 2 bases at V and 6 bases at J, with 7 bases between the two ends. Germline V CDR1 and CDR2: MNHEY, SVGAGI. The CDR3 runs to 13 residues. CDR3 DNA: TGTGCCAGCAGTTACGCCAGGTCCGGGGAGCTGTTTTTT. Its translation is CASSYARSGELFF.

The chain links TRBV4-1 to TRBJ2-1; the match to TRBD1 covers 7 bases. The CDR3 is 16 residues long. The trim removed 4 bases at V and 3 bases at J, leaving 9 bases unmatched. From germline, CDR1 is MGHRA and CDR2 YSYEKL. The CDR3 protein is CASSPPGTVGYNEQFF. DNA for the CDR3: TGCGCCAGCAGCCCCCCTGGGACAGTAGGCTACAATGAGCAGTTCTTC.

The sample holds a few counts of this clone. The chain uses TRBV6-6 and TRBJ2-2; D might be TRBD1 (6 bases). V lost 2 bases and J lost 3, with 13 bases in between. Germline V gene sequence: CDR1 MNHNY, CDR2 SVGAGI (reference sequence). The CDR3 is 16 residues long. The CDR3: CASSYLLTGDTGELFF. Written as DNA, the CDR3 is TGTGCCAGCAGTTACCTCCTGACAGGAGACACCGGGGAGCTGTTTTTT.

The chain employs TRBV5-1 and TRBJ2-1; 13 nucleotides line up with TRBD2. J lost 4 bases, V lost 2 bases, and 6 bases had no gene match. Germline loops: CDR1 SGHRS, CDR2 YFSETQ. The CDR3 totals 17 residues. The CDR3 sequence: CASSLVGLAGQYNEQFF. The CDR3 DNA is TGCGCCAGCAGCTTAGTGGGACTAGCGGGGCAGTACAATGAGCAGTTCTTC.

This clone has just a few counts. The chain joins TRBV5-6 to TRBJ2-7; D is unresolved. The CDR3 covers 13 residues. V gave up 4 bases and J gave up 0 bases, with 8 bases separating them. In germline, CDR1 is SGHDT, CDR2 YYEEEE. CDR3 residues: CASSARSSYEQYF. The CDR3 DNA reads as TGTGCCAGCAGCGCACGGAGCTCCTACGAGCAGTACTTC.

This clone was detected a few times. This chain connects TRBV5-4 to TRBJ1-4; D gene uncertain. This CDR3 is 13 amino acids long. Between the trimmed V and J ends, which lost 4 bases and 8 bases, there was a span of 12 bases. Germline CDR1 SGHNT, CDR2 YYREEE (reference sequence). The CDR3 nucleotides read TGTGCCAGCAGCGTCCGGGGTACAGAAAAACTGTTTTTT. Translation gives CASSVRGTEKLFF.

This clone was counted only a few times. The chain uses TRBV11-2 and TRBJ1-2, with D possibly being TRBD1 (6 bases). Trimming took 5 bases from V and 8 from J, leaving 21 bases between them. The CDR3 covers 15 residues. Germline loops: CDR1 SGHAT, CDR2 FQNNGV. DNA for the CDR3: TGTGCCAGCAGCATACCGGGACAAAGTCTTTACGGCTACACCTTC. Translated: CASSIPGQSLYGYTF.

The J gene is TRBJ1-2, the V gene TRBV7-9; TRBD1 matches 10 bases. Losses at the gene ends were 6 bases for V and 5 bases for J; bases not matched to a gene: 6. The germline V gene encodes CDR1 SEHNR and CDR2 FQNEAQ (reference sequence). CDR3 size: 14 residues. The CDR3 sequence is CASREDRGIYGYTF. For the CDR3, the DNA is TGTGCCAGCAGAGAGGACAGGGGGATTTATGGCTACACCTTC.

This chain joins TRBV19 and TRBJ1-1; D might be TRBD1 (5 bases). The CDR3 is made up of 14 amino acids. Trimming stripped 4 bases from V and 2 bases from J, with 11 bases between. The V gene's germline CDR1 is LNHDA and CDR2 SQIVND (reference sequence). Written as DNA, the CDR3 is TGTGCCAGTAGTACGTCCGACAGTAACACTGAAGCTTTCTTT. It encodes CASSTSDSNTEAFF.

This clone was seen a few times. The V gene is TRBV6-1, the J gene TRBJ2-2; D is perhaps TRBD1 (5 bases). The germline gives CDR1 MNHNS, CDR2 SASEGT. CDR3 length: 13 residues. V was pared by 4 bases and J by 6 bases, with 9 bases between. The CDR3 DNA is TGTGCCAGCAGTGCCAGGGTCGCCGGGGAGCTGTTTTTT. The encoded protein is CASSARVAGELFF.

A few counts support this clone. The rearrangement uses TRBV19 and TRBJ1-1; maybe TRBD1 (5 bases). CDR3 length: 12 amino acids. The germline V gene encodes CDR1 LNHDA and CDR2 SQIVND (reference sequence). V lost 8 bases and J lost 1, with 8 bases in between. This chain's CDR3 is CASSQGNTEAFF. CDR3 DNA: TGTGCCAGTTCGCAGGGGAACACTGAAGCTTTCTTT.